This T cell receptor beta chain derives from a study of regulatory T cells in long-lasting Graves disease. Study-level findings and limits: Persistent Graves' cases showed lower TCR diversity than newly diagnosed cases. Accuracy was perhaps lowered by the small sample size. TRBV28 was favored in persistent disease, as were TRBJ1-2 and TRBJ2-5.

Comment on this clonotype: What it binds is unknown. A single base separates this from a much larger clone, so it may be a read error.

Arm-PCR with iRepertoire HTBI primers amplified the CDR3 regions for these TCR beta libraries. TCRdb independently ran MiXCR on the multiplex PCR reads; one entry per CDR3 protein. This table has 400,000 to 500,000 distinct CDR3 sequences, about 16% appearing once. Time point here: newly diagnosed GD, antithyroid drugs for less than 3 months. From PBMCs, RNA was extracted and then used to make the TCR library. The CDR3 totals 18 residues. CDR1 is KGHSH and CDR2 is LQKENI in the germline V gene. This sample was also put to use in a study of T cells in Graves' hyperthyroidism and ophthalmopathy.

This TCR derives from a young woman with Graves disease. The source material was peripheral blood mononuclear cells (PBMCs), sampled at new diagnosis, from a patient treated with antithyroid drugs. The chain employs TRBV18 and TRBJ2-3; the D gene could be TRBD1 or TRBD2 (5 bases each). The DNA of the CDR3 is TGTGCCAGCTCACCGACTCTTAATACGGGGCCTAGCACAGGTACGCAGTATTTT. Translation: CASSPTLNTGPSTGTQYF.